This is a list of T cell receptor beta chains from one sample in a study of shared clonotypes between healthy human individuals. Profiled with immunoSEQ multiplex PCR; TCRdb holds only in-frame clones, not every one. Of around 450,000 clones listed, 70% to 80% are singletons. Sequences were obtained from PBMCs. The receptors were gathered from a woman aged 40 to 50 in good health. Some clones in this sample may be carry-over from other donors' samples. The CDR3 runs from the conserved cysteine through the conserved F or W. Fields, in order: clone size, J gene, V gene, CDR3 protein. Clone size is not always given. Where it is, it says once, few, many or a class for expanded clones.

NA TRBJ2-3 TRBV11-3 CASSPTREADTQYF
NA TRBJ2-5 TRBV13 CASSGISETQYF
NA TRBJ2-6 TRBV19 CASSIFRSGANVLTF
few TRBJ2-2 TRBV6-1 CASSVASGSRAGELFF
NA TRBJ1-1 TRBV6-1 CASSEALYTAMNTEAFF
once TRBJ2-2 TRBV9 CASSVGGSGELFF
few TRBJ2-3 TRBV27 CASRFGGLMDTQYF
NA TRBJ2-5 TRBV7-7 CASSPRTVQETQYF
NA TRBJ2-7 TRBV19 CASSMGQGGEQYF
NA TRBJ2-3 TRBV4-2 CASSQGGQDTQYF